This TCR beta chain was captured by sequencing in a study of regulatory T cells in long-lasting Graves disease. Study-level points and caveats: Relative to new patients (under 1,000), persistent patients exhibited greater sharing of public clonotypes (approximately 2,500). Thyroid tissue was not studied; only peripheral blood was. Sample size was small, which may have lowered accuracy.

Time point in this sample: persistent/refractory GD, antithyroid drugs over 5 years with positive TRAb. PBMC-derived RNA was used for the TCR library. CDR3-region Arm-PCR and iRepertoire HTBI primers produced the TCR beta libraries. TCRdb itself ran the multiplex PCR reads through MiXCR, one entry per CDR3 protein. The sample yields approximately 500,000 distinct CDR3 sequences, roughly a fifth seen once. About this clonotype: Its antigen is still unknown.

V shed 4 bases and J 4 bases; nucleotides not matched to a gene: 4. Germline V gene data show CDR1 as SNHLY and CDR2 as FYNNEI. CDR3 length equals 14 residues. The sequence came from a female donor with Graves disease. The specimen was peripheral blood mononuclear cells (PBMCs), collected when the disease was refractory, from a patient treated with antithyroid drugs. The chain joins TRBV2 to TRBJ1-2; 9 bases map to TRBD1. This CDR3 reads CASSGGTGPYGYTF. CDR3 nucleotides: TGTGCCAGCAGTGGAGGGACAGGGCCCTATGGCTACACCTTC.